These T cell receptor beta chains were read from a single sample in a study of identical twins. TCRdb passed the 5' RACE reads through MiXCR, listing each CDR3 protein once. This table holds more than 200,000 distinct CDR3 sequences, about a tenth found once. The sequencing sample was made of memory (CD45RO+) T cells sorted from blood. The receptors were gathered from a young woman in good health. Each CDR3 is given with its conserved first and last residue. Fields, in order: CDR3 protein, CDR3 DNA, V gene, D gene, J gene, clone size. A D gene is named only where the DNA matches it firmly. Clone size is stated in some rows and not others, as once, few, many or a class when expanded.

CAWRRQGWTSGNTIYF TGTGCCTGGAGACGCCAGGGGTGGACCTCTGGAAACACCATATATTTT TRBV30 NA TRBJ1-3 NA
CASSQIAAPGAAAYEQYF TGCGCCAGCAGCCAAATAGCGGCCCCAGGGGCGGCAGCCTACGAGCAGTACTTC TRBV4-3 NA TRBJ2-7 NA
CASSLDAGGPGEQFF TGCGCCAGCAGCCTTGATGCGGGGGGGCCGGGTGAGCAGTTCTTC TRBV5-1 TRBD2 TRBJ2-1 many
CAISRTSGPDTQYF TGTGCCATCAGTAGGACTAGCGGTCCAGATACGCAGTATTTT TRBV10-3 TRBD2 TRBJ2-3 many
CSATSGSSIYEQYF TGCAGTGCGACTAGCGGGAGTTCGATCTACGAGCAGTACTTC TRBV20-1 TRBD2 TRBJ2-7 many
CSARNQETQYF TGCAGTGCGAGGAACCAAGAGACCCAGTACTTC TRBV20-1 NA TRBJ2-5 NA
CSAREGPYEQYF TGCAGTGCTAGGGAGGGGCCCTACGAGCAGTACTTC TRBV20-1 NA TRBJ2-7 few
CSAQPLRGRGYQETQYF TGCAGTGCACAGCCTCTTAGGGGCAGGGGGTACCAAGAGACCCAGTACTTC TRBV20-1 TRBD1 TRBJ2-5 few
CAWTDRGYEQYF TGTGCCTGGACGGACAGGGGCTACGAGCAGTACTTC TRBV30 TRBD1 TRBJ2-7 NA
CSARDPLSGLSYEQYF TGCAGTGCTAGAGACCCCCTTAGCGGACTCTCCTACGAGCAGTACTTC TRBV20-1 NA TRBJ2-7 few
CSVGSETQYF TGCAGCGTTGGGTCGGAGACCCAGTACTTC TRBV29-1 NA TRBJ2-5 few
CASSLAKTSGNYEQYF TGTGCCAGCAGCTTGGCCAAAACTAGCGGGAACTACGAGCAGTACTTC TRBV5-5 TRBD2 TRBJ2-7 few
CASGLGTQYF TGTGCCAGCGGCTTGGGGACCCAGTACTTC TRBV27 NA TRBJ2-5 NA
CSASGKVLTGELFF TGCAGTGCTAGCGGGAAGGTCCTCACCGGGGAGCTGTTTTTT TRBV20-1 NA TRBJ2-2 NA
CASSSGPGGMNTEAFF TGCGCCAGCAGCTCCGGACCGGGAGGCATGAACACTGAAGCTTTCTTT TRBV5-1 NA TRBJ1-1 many
CASSEELAGRETQYF TGCGCCAGCAGCGAAGAGCTAGCGGGCAGGGAGACCCAGTACTTC TRBV5-1 TRBD2 TRBJ2-5 few
CASGLTPDGASGANVLTF TGTGCTAGTGGTTTGACCCCGGACGGAGCCTCTGGGGCCAACGTCCTGACTTTC TRBV12-5 NA TRBJ2-6 NA
CASSFTVNSPLHF TGTGCCAGCAGTTTTACGGTTAATTCACCCCTCCACTTT TRBV12-3/TRBV12-4 NA TRBJ1-6 many
CSARTSGETQYF TGCAGTGCTAGGACTAGCGGGGAGACCCAGTACTTC TRBV20-1 TRBD2 TRBJ2-5 NA
CASSLKGIVHEQYF TGTGCCAGCAGCTTAAAGGGTATAGTACACGAGCAGTACTTC TRBV7-2 NA TRBJ2-7 few
CSARRGLGTDTQYF TGCAGTGCTAGACGGGGACTAGGAACAGATACGCAGTATTTT TRBV20-1 TRBD2 TRBJ2-3 many
CASSLGTENEQFF TGTGCCAGCAGCCTAGGAACCGAGAATGAGCAGTTCTTC TRBV7-2 NA TRBJ2-1 few
CASIGGLAKNIQYF TGTGCCAGCATTGGAGGCTTAGCCAAAAACATTCAGTACTTC TRBV27 NA TRBJ2-4 NA
CASSRSGGGPPLHF TGTGCCAGCAGCCGATCAGGGGGCGGGCCACCCCTCCACTTT TRBV3-1 TRBD1 TRBJ1-6 few
CASSLSGRPYNEQFF TGTGCCAGCAGCCTTAGCGGGAGGCCCTACAATGAGCAGTTCTTC TRBV5-4 TRBD2 TRBJ2-1 many
CASSVGSGLAGREQYF TGTGCCAGCAGCGTCGGGTCCGGACTAGCGGGCCGGGAGCAGTACTTC TRBV9 TRBD2 TRBJ2-7 NA
CASSSGTLGNSPLHF TGTGCCAGCAGTTCAGGGACATTGGGTAATTCACCCCTCCACTTT TRBV6-5 NA TRBJ1-6 many
CSVDSSGTQYF TGCAGCGTTGATAGCTCGGGGACGCAGTATTTT TRBV29-1 NA TRBJ2-3 NA
CASSYRTGGTEAFF TGTGCCAGCAGTTACCGGACAGGGGGCACTGAAGCTTTCTTT TRBV6-5 TRBD1 TRBJ1-1 NA
CASSHSGTGGGGAFF TGTGCCAGCAGCCACTCCGGGACAGGGGGCGGAGGAGCTTTCTTT TRBV14 TRBD1 TRBJ1-1 many
CASSFGLGAGESEQYF TGCGCCAGCAGCTTCGGCCTGGGGGCGGGAGAATCCGAGCAGTACTTC TRBV5-1 NA TRBJ2-7 NA
CASSGTSGSNEQFF TGTGCCAGCAGTGGGACTAGCGGGAGCAATGAGCAGTTCTTC TRBV6-4 TRBD2 TRBJ2-1 many
CSVNSGTYNEQFF TGCAGTGTTAATAGCGGGACCTACAATGAGCAGTTCTTC TRBV20-1 TRBD2 TRBJ2-1 NA
CASSTQGHEAFF TGTGCCAGCTCTACCCAAGGCCATGAAGCTTTCTTT TRBV18 NA TRBJ1-1 NA
CASSYGTRPDNEQFF TGCGCCAGCAGCTACGGGACTAGACCCGACAATGAGCAGTTCTTC TRBV5-1 TRBD2 TRBJ2-1 NA
CASSQEAVEAFF TGCGCCAGCAGTCAAGAGGCGGTTGAAGCTTTCTTT TRBV23-1 NA TRBJ1-1 NA
CASSLKGGEGYNEQFF TGCGCCAGCAGCTTGAAGGGCGGGGAGGGTTACAATGAGCAGTTCTTC TRBV5-1 TRBD2 TRBJ2-1 few
CASSLGVSGNEQFF TGTGCCAGCAGCTTAGGTGTAAGCGGCAATGAGCAGTTCTTC TRBV7-2 NA TRBJ2-1 NA
CASSHGGLNNEQFF TGTGCCAGCAGCCATGGGGGGCTAAACAATGAGCAGTTCTTC TRBV3-1 NA TRBJ2-1 NA
CASSLARFDDIQYF TGTGCCAGCAGTCTGGCCCGCTTCGACGACATTCAGTACTTC TRBV12-3/TRBV12-4 NA TRBJ2-4 few
CSVEVRDRGYEQYF TGCAGCGTTGAAGTTAGGGACAGGGGCTACGAGCAGTACTTC TRBV29-1 TRBD1 TRBJ2-7 many
CASSLSGVIGTGELFF TGCGCCAGCAGCCTTTCAGGGGTGATCGGCACCGGGGAGCTGTTTTTT TRBV5-1 NA TRBJ2-2 many
CASTRAGYGYTF TGTGCCAGCACGAGGGCCGGCTATGGCTACACCTTC TRBV6-5 NA TRBJ1-2 many
CSVEVNSGGYEQYF TGCAGCGTTGAAGTTAATAGCGGGGGCTACGAGCAGTACTTC TRBV29-1 TRBD2 TRBJ2-7 few
CASSSGGIDRGYAEAFF TGTGCCAGCAGTTCCGGCGGAATTGACAGGGGATACGCTGAAGCTTTCTTT TRBV27 TRBD1 TRBJ1-1 NA
CASTNPQYEQYF TGTGCCAGCACCAACCCCCAATACGAGCAGTACTTC TRBV6-2/TRBV6-3 NA TRBJ2-7 few
CSVVTGGFSYNEQFF TGCAGCGTTGTGACCGGGGGGTTCTCCTACAATGAGCAGTTCTTC TRBV29-1 TRBD2 TRBJ2-1 few
CASSLSPAGTDTQYF TGCGCCAGCAGCTTGTCCCCAGCGGGCACAGATACGCAGTATTTT TRBV5-1 NA TRBJ2-3 few
CASSLMAGTDTQYF TGCGCCAGCAGCTTGATGGCTGGCACAGATACGCAGTATTTT TRBV5-1 NA TRBJ2-3 NA
CASSLWPTEAFF TGTGCCAGCAGTTTATGGCCAACTGAAGCTTTCTTT TRBV28 NA TRBJ1-1 few
CASSLVRGQAFF TGTGCCAGCAGCTTGGTACGGGGGCAAGCTTTCTTT TRBV7-8 NA TRBJ1-1 few
CASTRSDEGTDTQYF TGCGCCAGCACCCGATCGGACGAGGGCACAGATACGCAGTATTTT TRBV5-1 NA TRBJ2-3 NA
CASSSSGRETQYF TGTGCCAGCAGTTCTAGCGGGAGAGAGACCCAGTACTTC TRBV2 TRBD2 TRBJ2-5 few
CASSLGGGVNYGYTF TGTGCCAGCAGCCTAGGGGGCGGGGTTAACTATGGCTACACCTTC TRBV7-9 TRBD1 TRBJ1-2 NA
CASSLVRSNEKLFF TGTGCCAGCAGCTTGGTCCGTTCTAATGAAAAACTGTTTTTT TRBV11-2 NA TRBJ1-4 few
CASRLGHEQFF TGTGCCAGCAGGTTAGGCCATGAGCAGTTCTTC TRBV12-3/TRBV12-4 NA TRBJ2-1 many
CSVGESASSYNEQFF TGCAGCGTTGGAGAGTCTGCGAGCTCCTACAATGAGCAGTTCTTC TRBV29-1 NA TRBJ2-1 NA